Detailed here is one T cell receptor (beta chain). The antigen remains undetermined. RNA totalling roughly 0.45 to 1 ug underwent reverse transcription with random hexamers. A multiplex approach, immunoSEQ multiplex PCR, amplified TCR beta CDR3 across 54 Vbeta and 13 Jbeta. MiXCR, run by TCRdb on the immunoSEQ multiplex PCR reads, gives a single entry per CDR3 protein. This table has approximately 190,000 distinct CDR3 sequences, just under 95% appearing once. This entry is derived from a study of CD8 T cells in Susac syndrome. Findings and caveats of the study: There were approximately 15 Susac-specific public clones in total CD8+ repertoires and roughly five in CD8+ TEMRA repertoires.

CDR3 length: 14 residues. The V end lost 4 bases, the J end lost 1 base, and 11 bases lay between the germline ends. Germline V gene lookup returns CDR1 SQVTM and CDR2 ANQGSEA. This rearrangement joins TRBV29-1 to TRBJ2-1, with D hard to call. Sequenced material: CD8+ T cells from PBMCs. The receptor was derived from a human donor with Susac syndrome. The CDR3 DNA reads TGCAGCGTTGTCCTGTTTTCTTCCTACAATGAGCAGTTCTTC. Protein product: CSVVLFSSYNEQFF.